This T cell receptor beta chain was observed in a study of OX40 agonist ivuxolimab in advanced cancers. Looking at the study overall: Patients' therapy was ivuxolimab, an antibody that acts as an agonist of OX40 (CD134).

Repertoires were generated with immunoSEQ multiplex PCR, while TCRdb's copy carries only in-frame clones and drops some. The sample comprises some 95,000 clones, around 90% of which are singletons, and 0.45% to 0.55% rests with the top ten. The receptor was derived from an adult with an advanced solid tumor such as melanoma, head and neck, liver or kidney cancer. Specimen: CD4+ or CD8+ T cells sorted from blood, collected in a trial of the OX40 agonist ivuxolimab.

The CDR3 DNA sequence: TGCGCCAGCAGCTCCGAGACAGGGAAGCAGTACTTC. Amino acids: CASSSETGKQYF. V is TRBV5-1 and J is TRBJ2-5; 7 bases agree with TRBD1. The length of the CDR3 is 12 residues. After removal of 3 bases from V and 11 bases from J, the junction contained 7 bases not matched to a gene. The germline V gene has CDR1 SGHRS and CDR2 YFSETQ.